A single sample is the source of the 18 T cell receptor beta chains below, sequenced in a study of T-cell memory formation after mild COVID-19. From the 5' RACE reads, TCRdb called clonotypes with MiXCR, one entry per CDR3 protein. The data contain about 390,000 distinct CDR3 sequences, about a sixth of them singletons. Specimen: PBMCs or a T cell subset sorted from them (not recorded which). All receptors derive from a young man who had mild COVID-19 (a few samples of this study predate the infection). Cell type and time point are not known.

This clonotype was recorded many times. The CDR3, as DNA: TGTGCCAGCAGTGAAAGGTCAGGCACGCAGTATTTT. Translation gives CASSERSGTQYF. The chain has TRBV6-1 and TRBJ2-3; D gene ambiguous. Trimming stripped 2 bases from V and 9 bases from J, with 9 bases between. Germline CDR1 reads MNHNS; CDR2 reads SASEGT. CDR3 size: 12 residues.

This clonotype was found a few times. The chain links TRBV23-1 to TRBJ1-5; 12 nucleotides line up with TRBD1. TRBV23-1 is filed as an ORF, its function uncertain. J gave up 1 base and V 2 bases, and 9 bases lay outside the gene matches. CDR3 size: 19 residues. This chain's CDR3 is CASSQPSGQGAESNQPQHF. In DNA form, the CDR3 reads TGCGCCAGCAGTCAACCCTCGGGACAGGGGGCTGAAAGCAATCAGCCCCAGCATTTT.

The genes are TRBV15 and TRBJ2-2; perhaps TRBD2 as D (5 bases). The CDR3 has 15 residues. V lost 1 base to trimming and J lost 2 bases, with 8 bases between them. Germline CDR1 and CDR2: LNHNV and YYDKDF (reference sequence). The CDR3 sequence is CATSRGTGNTGELFF. The CDR3 nucleotides read TGTGCCACCAGCAGAGGGACGGGAAACACCGGGGAGCTGTTTTTT. Full variable domain (outside the CDR3, taken from reference TRBV15 and TRBJ2-2): DAMVIQNPRYQVTQFGKPVTLSCSQTLNHNVMYWYQQKSSQAPKLLFHYYDKDFNNEADTPDNFQSRRPNTSFCFLDIRSPGLGDTAMYLCATSRGTGNTGELFFGEGSRLTVL.

This clonotype appeared a few times. The DNA of the CDR3 is TGCGCCAGCAGCTCCGGGACTAGGGAAACCGGGGAGCTGTTTTTT. This gives the protein CASSSGTRETGELFF. The genes are TRBV5-1 and TRBJ2-2; 8 bases line up with TRBD2. Unmatched junction bases numbered 6, after V lost 3 bases and J lost 5 bases. CDR1 SGHRS and CDR2 YFSETQ come from the germline V gene. There are 15 residues in the CDR3.

This clonotype showed up just once. The rearrangement links TRBV5-6 to TRBJ1-5; 9 bases match TRBD1. V shed 3 bases, J shed 4 bases, and the junction held 14 bases outside the gene matches. Germline V gene sequence: CDR1 SGHDT, CDR2 YYEEEE. The CDR3 extends over 18 amino acids. The CDR3 sequence is CASSSFDLQGARNQPQHF. The DNA for the CDR3 is TGTGCCAGCAGCTCGTTCGACCTACAGGGGGCTCGAAATCAGCCCCAGCATTTT.

The table lists this clonotype with a few counts. The chain is built from TRBV12-3 or TRBV12-4 and TRBJ2-3; unclear D gene. CDR3 length: 13 residues. The V end lost 6 bases, the J end lost 0 bases, and 7 bases lay between the germline ends. CDR3 in DNA: TGTGCCAGCAGGGCAATTAGCACAGATACGCAGTATTTT. It specifies CASRAISTDTQYF.

This chain uses TRBV5-4 with TRBJ1-2; tentatively, D is TRBD1 (6 bases). This CDR3 is built from 16 residues. Germline CDR1 and CDR2: SGHNT and YYREEE (reference sequence). V was trimmed by 4 bases and J by 7 bases, leaving 23 bases between them. CDR3 nucleotide sequence: TGTGCCAGCAGCCTCGACCCCGGGCCAGGGGAGGGTGGCTACACCTTC. Encoded protein: CASSLDPGPGEGGYTF.

DNA of the CDR3: TGCAGTGCTAGGGACCCGGGACTACAGACCCAGTACTTC. Encoded protein: CSARDPGLQTQYF. V and J are TRBV20-1 and TRBJ2-5; TRBD2 matches at 7 bases. The V gene end was trimmed by 3 bases and the J gene end by 6 bases; junction bases not matched to a gene: 7. The germline V gene has CDR1 DFQATT and CDR2 SNEGSKA (reference sequence). The CDR3 spans 13 residues.

The chain has TRBV4-2 and TRBJ2-3; D perhaps matches TRBD2 (6 bases). V lost 0 bases and J 1 base, leaving 14 bases between the germline ends. CDR1 and CDR2 from the germline V gene are LGHNA and YNFKEQ. This CDR3 has 17 amino acids. The DNA for the CDR3 is TGTGCCAGCAGCCAAGAGGTGGCGGGGATGCGCACAGATACGCAGTATTTT. It is translated as CASSQEVAGMRTDTQYF.

V and J are TRBV7-8 and TRBJ2-3; 7 nucleotides agree with TRBD2. The CDR3 is made up of 16 amino acids. V lost 1 base, J lost 0 bases, and 4 bases stayed unmatched. The V gene's germline CDR1 is SGHVS and CDR2 FQNEAQ. The CDR3 sequence: CASSLVRGESTDTQYF. Written as DNA, the CDR3 is TGTGCCAGCAGCTTAGTACGGGGGGAAAGCACAGATACGCAGTATTTT.

This chain links TRBV2 with TRBJ2-6; D is unclear. Trimming took off 6 bases at V and 4 bases at J, with 4 bases between the two ends. Germline CDR1 reads SNHLY; CDR2 reads FYNNEI. The length of the CDR3 is 12 residues. CDR3 amino acids: CASRAGANVLTF. Here the CDR3 DNA reads TGTGCCAGCAGGGCCGGGGCCAACGTCCTGACTTTC.

This clonotype came up many times. Germline and junction disagree at one end, which may indicate a read error. V and J are TRBV11-2 and TRBJ2-6; D is ambiguous. CDR3 length: 13 amino acids. Per germline, CDR1 SGHAT and CDR2 FQNNGV. The CDR3 loop is CASRFSGANVLTF. CDR3 DNA: TGTGCCAGCCGCTTCTCTGGGGCCAACGTCCTGACTTTC.

The chain has TRBV12-3 or TRBV12-4 and TRBJ2-5, with 14 bases lining up with TRBD2. This CDR3 spans 18 amino acids. J was trimmed by 1 base and V by 8 bases; bases with no gene match: 12. CDR3 sequence reads: CASGKEGLAGAFQETQYF. In nucleotides, the CDR3 is TGTGCCAGCGGAAAGGAGGGACTAGCGGGAGCCTTCCAAGAGACCCAGTACTTC.

V gene TRBV7-2 combines with J gene TRBJ1-1; 7 bases align to TRBD1. The CDR3 has 14 amino acids. Per the germline V gene, CDR1 is SGHTA and CDR2 is FQGNSA. Trimming took 11 bases from V and 7 from J; bases not matched to a gene: 16. The DNA for the CDR3 is TGTGCCCCCGGGGTCCTGACAGGGAATTTTGAAGCTTTCTTT. Translating it yields CAPGVLTGNFEAFF.

V usage is TRBV10-3 and J usage is TRBJ2-2; 9 nucleotides line up with TRBD1. The CDR3 is 18 amino acids. Trimming cost V 6 bases and J 0 bases; bases outside gene matches: 11. The germline V gene encodes CDR1 ENHRY and CDR2 SYGVKD. Here the CDR3 reads CAIRPTGGTSSNTGELFF. The CDR3 region has the DNA TGTGCCATCAGACCGACAGGGGGGACCTCCTCGAACACCGGGGAGCTGTTTTTT.

CDR3 bases: TGTGCCTGCCGGGACAGGGGGACAGAGACCCAGTACTTC. It yields the protein CACRDRGTETQYF. The chain employs TRBV7-2 and TRBJ2-5; TRBD1 matches at 11 bases. V shed 11 bases and J 4 bases; nucleotides not matched to a gene: 6. Germline assignment: CDR1 SGHTA and CDR2 FQGNSA. This CDR3 has 13 residues.

This rearrangement joins TRBV4-1 to TRBJ2-1; 9 positions match TRBD1. With 2 bases clipped from V and 9 bases from J, the junction kept 11 bases outside the gene matches. This CDR3 is 16 amino acids long. Germline CDR1 MGHRA, CDR2 YSYEKL. The CDR3 spells CASSQNPGQGTGEQFF. The CDR3 DNA sequence: TGCGCCAGCAGCCAAAATCCGGGACAGGGCACTGGTGAGCAGTTCTTC.

The rearrangement uses TRBV28 and TRBJ2-1; D gene uncertain. CDR3 length: 14 residues. V was shortened by 7 bases and J by 9 bases, with 19 bases between the two germline ends. Germline CDR1 MDHEN, CDR2 SYDVKM. This CDR3 is CASTEIVASREQFF. In DNA form, the CDR3 reads TGTGCCAGCACCGAAATCGTGGCTTCCCGTGAGCAGTTCTTC.